This TCR beta chain was documented in a study of somatic mutations in cytotoxic T cells in rheumatoid arthritis. Looking at the study overall: Patients had 30 to 35 ml EDTA blood drawn right after diagnosis, before any treatment. Findings and limits, study-wide: For about an eighth of the roughly 60 patients, a single CD8+ clone accounted for more than 20% of CD8+ cells. For rheumatoid arthritis patients, CD8+ clonality increased with age, whereas it did not in healthy controls.

The protocol was immunoSEQ multiplex PCR, while the TCRdb copy is restricted to in-frame clones and leaves out a portion. The sample records about 29,000 clones, around 87% being singletons. Isolating CD4+ and CD8+ cells involved positive magnetic bead selection on an AutoMACS. Their purity was then checked by flow cytometry. Trimming took 5 bases from V and 6 from J; bases not matched to a gene: 12. The V gene's germline CDR1 is SEHNR and CDR2 FQNEAQ (reference sequence). The CDR3 is 15 amino acids. Comments on this clone: The antigen is undetermined.

The J gene is TRBJ1-2, the V gene TRBV7-9; TRBD1 aligns across 7 bases. The specimen was CD8+ T cells sorted from blood. This TCR was recovered from an adult with rheumatoid arthritis. CDR3 sequence: CASSRSTGDIDGYTF. DNA for the CDR3: TGTGCCAGCAGCCGTTCCACAGGGGATATCGATGGCTACACCTTC.